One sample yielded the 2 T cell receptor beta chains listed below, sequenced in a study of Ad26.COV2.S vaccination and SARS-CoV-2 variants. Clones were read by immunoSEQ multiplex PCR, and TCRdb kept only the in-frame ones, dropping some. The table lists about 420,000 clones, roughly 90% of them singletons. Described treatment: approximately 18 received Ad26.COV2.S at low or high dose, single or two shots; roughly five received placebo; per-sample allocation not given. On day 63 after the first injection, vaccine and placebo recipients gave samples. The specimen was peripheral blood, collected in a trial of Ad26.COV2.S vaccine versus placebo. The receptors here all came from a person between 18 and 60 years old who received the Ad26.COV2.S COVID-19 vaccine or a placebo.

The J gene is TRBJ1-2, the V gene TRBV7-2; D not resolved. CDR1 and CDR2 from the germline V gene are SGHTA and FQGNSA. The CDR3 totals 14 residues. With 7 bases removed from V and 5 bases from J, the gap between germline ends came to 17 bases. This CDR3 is CASTAGMRAYGYTF. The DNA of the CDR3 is TGTGCCAGCACCGCGGGAATGCGGGCGTATGGCTACACCTTC.

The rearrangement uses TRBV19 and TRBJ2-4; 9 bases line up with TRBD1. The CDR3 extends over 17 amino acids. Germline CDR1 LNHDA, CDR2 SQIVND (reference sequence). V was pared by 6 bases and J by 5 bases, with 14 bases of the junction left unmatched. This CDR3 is CASSHSVQGALQNIQYF. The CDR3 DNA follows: TGTGCCAGTAGCCATTCCGTACAGGGGGCCCTTCAAAACATTCAGTACTTC.